What follows is one TCR beta chain and its context. Clones were read by immunoSEQ multiplex PCR, and TCRdb kept only the in-frame ones, dropping some. The sample has some 140,000 clones; 80% to 85% are singletons. This sample was taken from a study of blood T cell repertoires in COVID-19. Overall study context: Samples came from the United States, Italy and Spain, spanning acute and convalescent COVID-19. The analysed material was cDNA or gDNA that came from T cells, B-cell-depleted T cells, or PBMCs.

The CDR3 is made up of 16 amino acids. Per the germline V gene, CDR1 is MDHEN and CDR2 is SYDVKM. J lost 1 base, V lost 8 bases, and 8 bases had no gene match. Sequenced sample: PBMCs or T cells enriched from blood (not recorded which). The sequence derives from a man between 40 and 49 years old with acute COVID-19. The V gene is TRBV28, the J gene TRBJ2-3; 11 nucleotides align to TRBD2. The CDR3 region is CASRLSLAGGTDTQYF. CDR3 DNA: TGTGCCAGCCGATTGTCACTAGCGGGAGGCACAGATACGCAGTATTTT.